Shown below are 5 T cell receptor beta chains from a single sample sequenced in a study of blood T cells in healthy people across ages. A second PCR of roughly 6 to 12 cycles used a sample-barcoded 5' primer and a J-beta primer mix. TCRdb independently ran MiXCR on the 5' RACE reads; one entry per CDR3 protein. The table has 1.5 million to 2 million distinct CDR3 sequences, around half seen once; the top ten hold approximately 2.1%. Sequenced sample: blood. The receptors come from a woman aged 40 to 50 in good health.

The V call is TRBV6-6, the J call TRBJ2-7; 7 bases match TRBD1. The end of the DNA fits TRBJ2-5 better, so the J call may be wrong. The CDR3 is made up of 13 amino acids. CDR1 is MNHNY, CDR2 SVGAGI, per germline (reference sequence). DNA for the CDR3: TGTGCCAGCAGTGACGACAGGGCAGAGACCCAGTACTTC. This codes for CASSDDRAETQYF.

CDR3 bases: TGTGCCAGCCATAAGCATCCTTTACAAGAGACCCAGTACTTC. It encodes CASHKHPLQETQYF. The gene calls are TRBV11-1 and TRBJ2-5; D is uncertain. V was clipped by 8 bases and J by 2 bases, with 15 bases between them. Germline V lookup: CDR1 SGHAT, CDR2 FQDESV (reference sequence). The length of the CDR3 is 14 residues.

The genes are TRBV3-1 and TRBJ2-7; 9 bases are a match to TRBD1. Germline CDR1 LGHDT, CDR2 YNNKEL (reference sequence). This CDR3 has 16 amino acids. V was pared by 1 base and J by 4 bases, with 8 bases of the junction left unmatched. The CDR3 region is CASSQGDREKIYEQYF. The CDR3 bases are TGTGCCAGCAGCCAAGGGGACAGGGAAAAAATATACGAGCAGTACTTC.

The rearrangement links TRBV20-1 to TRBJ1-4; no clear D. The V gene's germline CDR1 is DFQATT and CDR2 SNEGSKA (reference sequence). V was shortened by 2 bases and J by 6 bases, with 16 bases between the two germline ends. The length of the CDR3 is 15 residues. CDR3 bases: TGCAGTGCTAGATGGGGAAGGTCGCTGTATGAAAAACTGTTTTTT. Residues: CSARWGRSLYEKLFF.

V is TRBV20-1 and J is TRBJ2-7, with TRBD2 as a possible D gene (6 bases). V was pared by 0 bases and J by 0 bases, with 15 bases between. The CDR3 covers 16 residues. Germline assignment: CDR1 DFQATT and CDR2 SNEGSKA (reference sequence). The CDR3: CSARDSGFGSSYEQYF. DNA of the CDR3: TGCAGTGCTAGAGATTCGGGTTTCGGGAGCTCCTACGAGCAGTACTTC.